This T cell receptor (beta chain) comes out of a study of human T cells and chemical hapten exposure (dated by TCRdb to the early 2020s). As for the study more broadly: For sensitization, 2% DPC in acetone was applied to a roughly 2 cm by roughly 2 cm area of upper inner arm skin. Most of the patients in the cohort were female, and the cohort covered alopecia areata with under or over 50% scalp involvement, alopecia totalis and alopecia universalis. Libraries were pooled for sequencing, and per-sample TCR yields varied mainly because of small differences in library volumes within the pool. Blood was sampled from patients pre-sensitization (week 0) and at 2, 6 and about 24 weeks after DPC sensitization. This study followed changes in the peripheral blood TCR repertoire in vivo during primary and secondary sensitization of alopecia patients to the hapten diphenylcyclopropenone (DPC). Patch testing was performed on the upper back with Finn chambers containing 0.01% DPC, and the patch tests were scored after 6 days according to International Contact Dermatitis Research Group standards. Weekly therapeutic DPC doses were additionally applied to the scalp of patients throughout the roughly 26-week study period. About 27 alopecia patients gave blood for TCR sequencing at one to four time points (pre-sensitization, 2, 6 and 24 weeks). Summary of the overall study and its limitations: Repeated subsampling changed both the strength of the expansion versus patch-test correlation and the threshold at which the correlation became significant. A positive correlation was found between the number of PT1 expanded TCRs and patch test score, with significance reached at thresholds 8, 16 and 32 but not 4. DPC sensitization did not change the number of TCRs with a frequency above 1 in 1000, and there was no evidence of changes in global repertoire structure. Because every patient had alopecia, a presumed autoimmune disease, the patients' immune response might differ from that of healthy individuals. Compared with pre-sensitization or healthy control sets, expanded TCRs formed significantly more large CDR3 similarity clusters, which is consistent with antigen-driven responses.

CDR3 length: 18 amino acids, cysteine to phenylalanine. The read is trimmed to its CDR3 DNA, 54 bases read in frame from base 1. The germline V end is reduced by 1 base and the J end by 2 bases; junction bases left unmatched: 8. The germline V gene (reference sequence) sets CDR1 to SGHKS and CDR2 to YYEKEE. This clonotype was found many times. Its cognate antigen has yet to be identified. Qualities for individual bases were not recorded, and no much larger clone is one base off. The time point label for this specimen denotes: patch test 2, 6 weeks after DPC sensitization. The sample's treatment or condition label is to be understood as: therapeutic diphenylcyclopropenone sensitization with weekly scalp DPC. At every patch-test visit, the blood draw took place before the patch test was put on. Patients were considered eligible if aged 18 to 70, diagnosed with alopecia and deemed suitable for DPC therapy, and patients were excluded if pregnant. Total RNA was extracted from unfractionated whole blood collected in Tempus Blood RNA tubes.

The library was built by means of RACE. Sequencing took place on a NextSeq 500. Library preparation attached unique molecular identifiers to individual cDNA molecules for quantitative, reproducible TCR counting. Each blood RNA sample was used to sequence both TCR alpha and TCR beta chains. The source study handled its data this way. A median of around 100,000 TCRs per sample was observed, with a range of about 20,000 to 700,000. V, J and CDR3 annotation of the TCR reads was performed with the Decombinator software suite. To make PS versus PT1 abundance plots, every sample was subsampled to the same number of TCRs (28,000). Expanded TCRs were defined as absent before sensitization and observed at least eight times at the 2-week time point. TCRdb reprocessed the public reads (quality trimming at Q25 with fastp, clone calling with MiXCR) and kept in-frame beta chains. Rows with a matching CDR3 protein are joined into one entry that keeps the most common DNA and genes. The V and J calls were not made by the authors but by TCRdb's processing. This sample lists approximately 350,000 distinct CDR3 sequences; around 6% were detected once. Approximately 5.4% of the sample comes from the top ten.

This clonotype originated in a young woman with alopecia areata. Some clones in this sample may be carry-over from other donors' samples. This sample comprised whole blood, obtained in connection with sensitization to the hapten diphenylcyclopropenone (DPC). Recombination connected TRBV5-5 to TRBJ2-5, and 13 junction bases match TRBD2. The bases are TGTGCCAGCAGCTTGTTTTTTGGACTAGCGGGGGCTCAAGAGACCCAGTACTTC. Translation gives CASSLFFGLAGAQETQYF.